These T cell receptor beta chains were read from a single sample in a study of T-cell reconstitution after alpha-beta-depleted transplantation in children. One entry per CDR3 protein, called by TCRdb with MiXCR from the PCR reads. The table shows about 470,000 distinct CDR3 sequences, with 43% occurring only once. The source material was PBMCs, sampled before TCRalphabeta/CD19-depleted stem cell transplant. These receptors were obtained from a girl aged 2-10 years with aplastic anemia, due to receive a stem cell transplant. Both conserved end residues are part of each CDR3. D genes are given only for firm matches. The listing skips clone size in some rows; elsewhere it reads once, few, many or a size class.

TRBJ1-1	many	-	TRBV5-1	CASSLVPGTNTEAFF	TGCGCCAGCAGCTTGGTCCCAGGGACGAACACTGAAGCTTTCTTT
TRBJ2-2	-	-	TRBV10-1	CASSDPGEPGGELFF	TGCGCCAGCAGTGACCCGGGAGAGCCGGGCGGGGAGCTGTTTTTT
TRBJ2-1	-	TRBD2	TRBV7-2	CASSLASGSPYNEQFF	TGTGCCAGCAGCTTAGCGAGCGGGAGCCCCTACAATGAGCAGTTCTTC
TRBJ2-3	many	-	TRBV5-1	CASSLVGQNTDTQYF	TGCGCCAGCAGCTTGGTAGGACAGAACACAGATACGCAGTATTTT
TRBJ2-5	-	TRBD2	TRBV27	CASSLTSGDKTQYF	TGTGCCAGCAGTTTAACTAGCGGGGATAAGACCCAGTACTTC
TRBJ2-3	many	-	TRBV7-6	CASSLTGRDTDTQYF	TGTGCCAGCAGCCTTACGGGACGAGACACAGATACGCAGTATTTT
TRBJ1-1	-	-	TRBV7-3	CASSLWFNTEAFF	TGTGCCAGCAGCTTATGGTTTAACACTGAAGCTTTCTTT
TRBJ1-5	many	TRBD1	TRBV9	CASSYEGAGNQPQHF	TGTGCCAGCAGCTACGAGGGGGCTGGCAATCAGCCCCAGCATTTT
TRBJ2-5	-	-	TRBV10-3	CAISSGPQETQYF	TGTGCCATCAGTTCCGGGCCCCAGGAGACCCAGTACTTC
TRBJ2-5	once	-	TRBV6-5	CASSYSAGTGETQYF	TGTGCCAGCAGTTACTCGGCGGGGACGGGAGAGACCCAGTACTTC
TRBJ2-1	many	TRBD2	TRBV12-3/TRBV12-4	CASSTSGSSYNEQFF	TGTGCCAGCAGTACCAGCGGGAGCTCCTACAATGAGCAGTTCTTC
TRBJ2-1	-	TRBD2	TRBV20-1	CSALLGRASKNNEQFF	TGCAGTGCCCTATTGGGGAGGGCCTCTAAAAACAATGAGCAGTTCTTC
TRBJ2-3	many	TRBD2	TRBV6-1	CASRPNSGITDTQYF	TGTGCCAGCAGACCCAATAGCGGGATAACAGATACGCAGTATTTT
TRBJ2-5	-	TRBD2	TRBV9	CASSVEGLAVQETQYF	TGTGCCAGCAGCGTAGAGGGACTAGCGGTACAAGAGACCCAGTACTTC
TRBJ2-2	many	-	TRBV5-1	CASSLYPGELFF	TGCGCCAGCAGCCTTTATCCCGGGGAGCTGTTTTTT
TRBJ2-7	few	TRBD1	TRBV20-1	CSAHGTGLYEQYF	TGCAGTGCGCACGGGACAGGGTTATACGAGCAGTACTTC
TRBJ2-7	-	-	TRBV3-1	CASSQGPGTPLALRYREQYF	TGTGCCAGCAGCCAAGGGCCGGGTACGCCATTAGCCCTACGATACCGCGAGCAGTACTTC
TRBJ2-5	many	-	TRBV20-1	CSLLGETQYF	TGCAGTTTATTGGGGGAGACCCAGTACTTC
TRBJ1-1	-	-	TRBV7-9	CASSLTGPISDTEAFF	TGTGCCAGCAGCCTAACAGGGCCTATAAGCGACACTGAAGCTTTCTTT
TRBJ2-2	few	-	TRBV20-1	CSALEGSDTGELFF	TGCAGTGCTTTAGAGGGGTCCGATACGGGGGAGCTGTTTTTT
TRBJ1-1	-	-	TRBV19	CASRADGASHTEAFF	TGTGCCAGTAGGGCGGACGGGGCCTCACACACTGAAGCTTTCTTT
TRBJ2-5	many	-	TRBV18	CASSPNSGPTETQYF	TGTGCCAGCTCACCCAACTCGGGCCCTACAGAGACCCAGTACTTC
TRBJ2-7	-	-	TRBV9	CASSVSTSSEQYF	TGTGCCAGCAGCGTTTCGACATCGAGCGAGCAGTACTTC
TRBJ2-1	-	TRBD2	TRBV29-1	CSASYSGRGHVGAYNEQFF	TGCAGCGCCTCCTATAGCGGGAGAGGGCATGTGGGGGCCTACAATGAGCAGTTCTTC
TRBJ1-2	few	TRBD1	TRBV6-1	CASRKPGQGNYGYTF	TGTGCCAGCAGGAAACCGGGACAGGGAAACTATGGCTACACCTTC
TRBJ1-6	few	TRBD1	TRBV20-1	CSASTGQGNNSPLHF	TGCAGTGCTAGTACAGGACAGGGTAACAATTCACCCCTCCACTTT
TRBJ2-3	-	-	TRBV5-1	CASSLVGSTSLVTDTQYF	TGCGCCAGCAGCTTGGTGGGCTCTACTTCCCTAGTCACAGATACGCAGTATTTT
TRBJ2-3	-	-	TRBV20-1	CSPLGDTQYF	TGCAGTCCCCTCGGGGATACGCAGTATTTT
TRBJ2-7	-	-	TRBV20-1	CSAARTVPEQYF	TGCAGTGCTGCCCGGACAGTTCCCGAGCAGTACTTC
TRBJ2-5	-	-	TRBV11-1	CASSFPEEGYPQETQYF	TGTGCCAGCAGCTTCCCCGAAGAGGGTTACCCCCAAGAGACCCAGTACTTC
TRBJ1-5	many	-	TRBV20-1	CSVARGDGNQPQHF	TGCAGTGTAGCCCGAGGGGACGGTAATCAGCCCCAGCATTTT
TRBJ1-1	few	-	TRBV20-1	CSARGRGGNTEAFF	TGCAGTGCTAGGGGCCGAGGGGGGAACACTGAAGCTTTCTTT
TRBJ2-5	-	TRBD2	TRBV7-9	CASSDGTSGSQETQYF	TGTGCCAGCAGCGATGGGACTAGCGGATCCCAAGAGACCCAGTACTTC
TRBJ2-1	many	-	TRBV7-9	CASSWRTLYNEQFF	TGTGCCAGCAGCTGGAGGACTCTCTACAATGAGCAGTTCTTC
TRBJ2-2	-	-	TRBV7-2	CASSRRVAGELFF	TGTGCCAGCAGCCGCCGGGTAGCCGGGGAGCTGTTTTTT
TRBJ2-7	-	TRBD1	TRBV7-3	CASTFPGQPYEQYF	TGTGCCAGCACCTTCCCGGGACAGCCCTACGAGCAGTACTTC
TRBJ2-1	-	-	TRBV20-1	CSVNRRDNEQFF	TGCAGTGTCAACCGCCGGGACAATGAGCAGTTCTTC
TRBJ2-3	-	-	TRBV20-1	CSASNPSTDTQYF	TGCAGTGCTAGTAATCCTAGCACAGATACGCAGTATTTT
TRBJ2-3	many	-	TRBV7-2	CASSLGVSTDTQYF	TGTGCCAGCAGCTTAGGGGTCAGCACAGATACGCAGTATTTT
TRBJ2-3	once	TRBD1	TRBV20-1	CSAAGTGGTDTQYF	TGCAGTGCGGCCGGGACAGGGGGCACAGATACGCAGTATTTT
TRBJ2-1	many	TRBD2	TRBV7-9	CASRLTSGAYNEQFF	TGTGCCAGCAGGTTGACTAGCGGGGCCTACAATGAGCAGTTCTTC
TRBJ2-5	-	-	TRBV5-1	CASSYARETQYF	TGCGCCAGCAGCTACGCCAGGGAGACCCAGTACTTC